Listed here are 11 T cell receptor beta chains from one sample, sequenced in a study of blood T cell repertoires in COVID-19. The method was immunoSEQ multiplex PCR; TCRdb's version includes in-frame clones alone and lacks a portion of them. The table has about 65,000 clones, 70% to 90% seen once. The sample comprised peripheral blood. All receptors derive from an elderly man with acute or convalescent COVID-19.

This chain joins TRBV11-3 and TRBJ2-1, with D tentatively TRBD1 (6 bases). This CDR3 contains 17 residues. Germline V gene sequence: CDR1 SGHNT, CDR2 YENEEA. V lost 5 bases, J lost 3 bases, and 20 bases lay in between. CDR3: CASSPTRGGPNYNEQFF. In nucleotides, the CDR3 is TGTGCCAGCAGCCCGACCAGAGGGGGACCAAACTACAATGAGCAGTTCTTC.

CDR3 sequence: CASSLGQGPEAFF. The CDR3, as DNA: TGTGCCAGCAGCCTAGGACAGGGGCCTGAAGCTTTCTTT. This chain connects TRBV7-2 to TRBJ1-1; TRBD1 aligns across 9 bases. V lost 5 bases to trimming and J lost 6 bases; unmatched junction nucleotides: 4. Germline V CDR1 and CDR2: SGHTA, FQGNSA. The CDR3 length is 13 residues.

V is TRBV7-8 and J is TRBJ1-1; 7 nucleotides match TRBD1. With 1 base clipped from V and 5 bases from J, the junction kept 4 bases outside the gene matches. The CDR3 sequence is 14 residues long. In germline, CDR1 is SGHVS, CDR2 FQNEAQ. For the CDR3, the DNA is TGTGCCAGCAGCTTAGTAGAGGGGGCTACTGAAGCTTTCTTT. Translating gives CASSLVEGATEAFF.

The V call is TRBV28, the J call TRBJ2-1, with TRBD2 matching over 11 bases. The germline CDR1 and CDR2 sequences are MDHEN and SYDVKM. With V trimmed by 8 bases and J by 9 bases, 9 bases remained unmatched. CDR3 length: 14 residues. The CDR3 loop is CASSRSTSGGEQFF. In DNA, the CDR3 is TGTGCCAGCTCCCGCTCAACTAGCGGGGGTGAGCAGTTCTTC.

The chain recombines TRBV11-2 with TRBJ1-1; D call uncertain. Trimming cost V 1 base and J 14 bases, with 17 bases left between them. The length of the CDR3 is 13 residues. Germline lookup yields CDR1 SGHAT and CDR2 FQNNGV. DNA of the CDR3: TGTGCCAGCAGCTTAGGGCGGGGTGACATCCTGTTCTTT. This gives the protein CASSLGRGDILFF.

This rearrangement joins TRBV19 to TRBJ1-3, with D possibly TRBD1 on 6 matching bases. Trimming took off 6 bases at V and 0 bases at J, with 15 bases between the two ends. The length of the CDR3 is 16 residues. The germline gives CDR1 LNHDA, CDR2 SQIVND (reference sequence). The CDR3 region is CASRGTRDTSGNTIYF. The CDR3 DNA is TGTGCCAGTAGGGGCACCCGGGACACCTCTGGAAACACCATATATTTT. The entire variable domain, with the rest obtained from reference TRBV19 and TRBJ1-3, is as follows: DGGITQSPKYLFRKEGQNVTLSCEQNLNHDAMYWYRQDPGQGLRLIYYSQIVNDFQKGDIAEGYSVSREKKESFPLTVTSAQKNPTAFYLCASRGTRDTSGNTIYFGEGSWLTVV.

The chain carries TRBV10-3 and TRBJ1-3, with D perhaps TRBD1 (5 bases). Germline V gene lookup returns CDR1 ENHRY and CDR2 SYGVKD. The CDR3 totals 17 residues. Trimming removed 9 bases at V and 0 bases at J, with 21 bases between. The CDR3: CAIRKTSDSSSGNTIYF. DNA for the CDR3: TGTGCCATACGTAAGACGAGCGACAGCTCCTCTGGAAACACCATATATTTT.

The chain employs TRBV18 and TRBJ2-4; 12 bases are a match to TRBD2. Trimming removed 3 bases from V and 6 bases from J; junction bases left unmatched: 6. Germline V gene lookup returns CDR1 KGHSH and CDR2 LQKENI. CDR3 length equals 16 residues. Here the CDR3 reads CASSPPSGGALNIQYF. DNA of the CDR3: TGTGCCAGCTCACCCCCTAGCGGGGGGGCCCTAAACATTCAGTACTTC.

The V call is TRBV10-1, the J call TRBJ1-1; TRBD1 matches 7 bases. The CDR3 extends over 17 amino acids. V dropped 2 bases and J dropped 1; count of bases not matched to a gene: 10. Germline CDR1 and CDR2: WNHNN and SYGVQD (reference sequence). CDR3 region: CASSEAPGPGGNTEAFF. CDR3 DNA sequence: TGCGCCAGCAGTGAGGCACCAGGGCCAGGGGGGAACACTGAAGCTTTCTTT.

A single count supports this clone. The V call is TRBV19, the J call TRBJ1-2; a possible D gene is TRBD1 (5 bases). CDR1 and CDR2 from the germline V gene are LNHDA and SQIVND (reference sequence). This CDR3 contains 16 residues. The germline V and J ends were trimmed by 1 base and 2 bases, with 14 bases remaining between them. The CDR3 DNA is TGTGCCAGTAGTATAGGCCAGGGAGGGACGAACTATGGCTACACCTTC. Translation gives CASSIGQGGTNYGYTF.

This chain connects TRBV5-4 to TRBJ1-2, with D tentatively TRBD1 (6 bases). The germline gives CDR1 SGHNT, CDR2 YYREEE (reference sequence). V was cut by 3 bases and J by 8 bases, with 14 bases left in between. The CDR3 has 13 amino acids. This chain's CDR3 is CASSWAGARGYTF. The CDR3 DNA reads as TGTGCCAGCAGCTGGGCGGGGGCGCGGGGCTACACCTTC.